The entry below gives a single T cell receptor beta chain sequence along with its context. It has no known antigen specificity. Per-nucleotide qualities are absent, and no much larger clonotype sits a single base away. In the paper's terms, the time point label means: patch test 1, 2 weeks after DPC sensitization. Explained via the paper, the treatment or condition label denotes: therapeutic diphenylcyclopropenone sensitization with weekly scalp DPC. At each patch-test visit, blood was drawn before the patch test was applied. To be eligible, patients had to be aged 18 to 70, diagnosed with alopecia and judged suitable for DPC therapy, while pregnant patients were excluded. Total RNA was isolated from unfractionated whole blood collected in Tempus Blood RNA tubes. This record belongs to a study of human T cells and chemical hapten exposure (dated by TCRdb to about 2021). In the study overall: For sensitization, 2% DPC in acetone was applied to a roughly 2 cm by roughly 2 cm area of upper inner arm skin. In alopecia patients, the study followed how the peripheral blood TCR repertoire changed in vivo over primary and secondary sensitization to diphenylcyclopropenone (DPC), a hapten. Blood for TCR sequencing was provided by twenty-nine alopecia patients at one to four time points (pre-sensitization, 2, 6 and 24 weeks). Patients additionally received weekly therapeutic DPC doses to the scalp throughout the approximately 24-week study period. Libraries were combined into a pool for sequencing, and differences in TCR yield between samples came mainly from small differences in library volumes within the pool. Alopecia areata with under or over 50% scalp involvement, alopecia totalis and alopecia universalis were represented in the patient cohort, which was mostly female. Patch testing on the upper back used Finn chambers containing 0.01% DPC, with scoring done after 6 days according to International Contact Dermatitis Research Group standards. Blood was sampled from patients pre-sensitization (week 0) and at 2, 6 and about 24 weeks after DPC sensitization. Overall results and qualifications from the work: Because all patients had alopecia, a presumed autoimmune disease, the immune response of the patients might differ from that of healthy individuals. DPC sensitization did not change how many TCRs were above 1 in 1000 frequency, and no evidence was found of alterations in global repertoire structure. A positive correlation was found between the number of PT1 expanded TCRs and patch test score, with significance reached at thresholds 8, 16 and 32 but not 4. Expanded TCRs formed significantly more large CDR3 similarity clusters than pre-sensitization or healthy control sets, consistent with antigen-driven responses. After repeated subsampling, changes were observed in the strength of the expansion versus patch-test correlation and in the threshold at which the correlation became significant.

From a lookup of the germline V gene, CDR1 and CDR2 are KGHSH and LQKENI. From the cysteine through the phenylalanine, the CDR3 covers 14 amino acids. CDR3 DNA only is kept here, 42 bases in frame from base 1. Deletion took 2 bases off V and 6 bases off J, with a span of 11 bases between the germline ends. The library came from RACE. Instrument on record: NextSeq 500. During library preparation, unique molecular identifiers were attached to individual cDNA molecules so that TCRs could be counted in a quantitative, reproducible way. From each blood RNA sample, both TCR alpha and TCR beta chains were sequenced. Per the authors' processing: Samples had a median of approximately 93,000 TCRs, with a range from 23,224 to 690,600. V, J and CDR3 annotation of the TCR reads was carried out using the Decombinator software suite. For the PS versus PT1 abundance plots, all samples were subsampled to the same number of TCRs (28,000). TCRs were defined as expanded if absent before sensitization and observed at least eight times at the 2-week time point. TCRdb took the public reads, trimmed them with fastp at Q25, ran MiXCR for clone calling and kept in-frame beta chains. Each CDR3 protein appears once, grouped with its most common genes and DNA. Here the V and J calls rest on TCRdb's processing, not on the authors' analysis. The sample table holds around 150,000 distinct CDR3 sequences, of which roughly 14% were seen once. Less than 2% of the sample comes from the top ten.

The sequences come from whole blood, collected in connection with sensitization to the hapten diphenylcyclopropenone (DPC). The TCR was taken from a woman aged 25 to 39 with alopecia areata. Some clones in this sample may be carry-over from other donors' samples. The chain employs TRBV18 and TRBJ2-4; too little of a D gene remains to name it. DNA sequence: TGTGCCAGCTCACCAGGGTCCGGGTTAAACATTCAGTACTTC. Its product reads: CASSPGSGLNIQYF.